This T cell receptor beta chain was observed in a study of blood T cell repertoires in COVID-19. Authors' analysis steps: From reference gene primer amplification, estimates of nucleated cell counts were derived. Using immunoSEQ multiplex PCR, the repertoire was profiled, and TCRdb retains in-frame clones only, with some absent. V and J calls and clone size are those listed in that table; D and trimming were worked out from the DNA. Of around 200,000 clones listed, 90% are singletons. The CDR3 spans 20 residues. Trimming removed 6 bases from V and 2 bases from J; junction bases left unmatched: 19. CDR1 is MNHNY and CDR2 is SVGAGI in the germline V gene (reference sequence).

Sequenced sample: peripheral blood. This TCR came from a man in his forties or fifties with acute or convalescent COVID-19. The rearrangement uses TRBV6-6 and TRBJ1-4, with 9 bases aligning to TRBD1. DNA for the CDR3: TGTGCCAGCAGCCGTCTGGCGCCGGGACAGGGATTTGCGACTAATGAAAAACTGTTTTTT. Translated: CASSRLAPGQGFATNEKLFF.